The source of this T cell receptor (beta chain) is a study of human T cells and chemical hapten exposure. Study-level information: Subjects had 2% DPC placed on roughly 2 cm by roughly 2 cm of upper inner arm skin for sensitization. Findings and limits, study-wide: Significantly more large CDR3 similarity clusters were formed by expanded TCRs than by controls.

Time point specified: patch test 1, 2 weeks after DPC sensitization. Treatment specified: therapeutic diphenylcyclopropenone sensitization with weekly scalp DPC. This clonotype was counted at least ten times. Its target is unknown. The V end lost 1 base, the J end lost 3 bases, and 13 bases lay between the germline ends. CDR3 length: 15 residues. Germline V gene data show CDR1 as LGHNA and CDR2 as YNFKEQ. TCRdb ran MiXCR on the RACE reads and lists one entry per CDR3 protein. This sample has some 400,000 distinct CDR3 sequences, with approximately 4.4% found just once. The chain recombines TRBV4-2 with TRBJ2-7, with D possibly matching TRBD2 (6 bases). Specimen: whole blood, collected in connection with sensitization to the hapten diphenylcyclopropenone (DPC). The sequence came from a woman in her fifties or sixties with alopecia areata. Some clones in this sample may be carry-over from other donors' samples. CDR3 amino acids: CASSQAEGPDYEQYF. The CDR3 region has the DNA TGTGCCAGCAGCCAAGCGGAGGGGCCTGACTACGAGCAGTACTTC.